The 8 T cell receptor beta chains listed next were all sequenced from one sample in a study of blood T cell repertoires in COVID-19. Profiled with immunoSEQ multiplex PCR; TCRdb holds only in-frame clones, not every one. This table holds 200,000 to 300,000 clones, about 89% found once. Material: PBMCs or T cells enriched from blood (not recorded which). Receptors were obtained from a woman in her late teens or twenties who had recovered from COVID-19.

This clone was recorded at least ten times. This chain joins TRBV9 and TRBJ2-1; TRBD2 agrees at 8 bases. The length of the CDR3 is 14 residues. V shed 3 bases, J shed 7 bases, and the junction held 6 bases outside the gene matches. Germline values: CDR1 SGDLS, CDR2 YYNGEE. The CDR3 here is CASSARTSWNEQFF. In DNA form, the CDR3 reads TGTGCCAGCAGCGCCCGGACTAGCTGGAATGAGCAGTTCTTC.

As DNA, the CDR3 is TGTGCCAGCAGTCACCTATCAACAGATACGCAGTATTTT. This gives the protein CASSHLSTDTQYF. The rearrangement links TRBV11-3 to TRBJ2-3; D is unresolved. Germline CDR1 SGHNT, CDR2 YENEEA. The CDR3 covers 13 residues. The V end was cut by 6 bases, the J end by 3 bases, with 10 bases between.

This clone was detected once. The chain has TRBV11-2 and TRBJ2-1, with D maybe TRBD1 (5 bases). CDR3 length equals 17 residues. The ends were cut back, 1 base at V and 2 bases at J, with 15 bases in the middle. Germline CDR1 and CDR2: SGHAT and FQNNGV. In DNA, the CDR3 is TGTGCCAGCAGCTTAGTCCGAAGGGCCAGGGCCTACAATGAGCAGTTCTTC. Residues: CASSLVRRARAYNEQFF.

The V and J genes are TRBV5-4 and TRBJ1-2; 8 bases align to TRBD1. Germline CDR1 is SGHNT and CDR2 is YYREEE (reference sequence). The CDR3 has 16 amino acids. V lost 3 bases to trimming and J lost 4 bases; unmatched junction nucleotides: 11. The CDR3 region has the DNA TGTGCCAGCAGCTCCTTTCGGGACAGGAGCAGCTATGGCTACACCTTC. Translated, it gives CASSSFRDRSSYGYTF.

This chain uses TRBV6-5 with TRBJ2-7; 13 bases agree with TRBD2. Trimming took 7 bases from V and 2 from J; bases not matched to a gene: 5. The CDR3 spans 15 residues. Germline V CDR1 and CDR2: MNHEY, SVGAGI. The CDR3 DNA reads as TGTGCCAGCACCCCGGGACTAGCGGGGCCCTACGAGCAGTACTTC. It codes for CASTPGLAGPYEQYF.

The CDR3 loop reads CASNGAGAYNEQFF. CDR3 DNA sequence: TGCGCCAGCAACGGGGCGGGAGCCTACAATGAGCAGTTCTTC. The chain uses TRBV5-1 and TRBJ2-1; TRBD2 agrees at 7 bases. Germline lookup yields CDR1 SGHRS and CDR2 YFSETQ. This CDR3 has 14 amino acids. The V segment lost 6 bases and the J segment 2 bases; nucleotides outside the gene matches: 5.

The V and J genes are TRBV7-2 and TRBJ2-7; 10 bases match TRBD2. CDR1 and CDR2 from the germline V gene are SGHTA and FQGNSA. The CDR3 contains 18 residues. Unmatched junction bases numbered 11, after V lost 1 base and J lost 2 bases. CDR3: CASSLGRIAGGNTYEQYF. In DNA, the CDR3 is TGTGCCAGCAGCTTAGGGCGCATAGCGGGGGGCAACACCTACGAGCAGTACTTC.

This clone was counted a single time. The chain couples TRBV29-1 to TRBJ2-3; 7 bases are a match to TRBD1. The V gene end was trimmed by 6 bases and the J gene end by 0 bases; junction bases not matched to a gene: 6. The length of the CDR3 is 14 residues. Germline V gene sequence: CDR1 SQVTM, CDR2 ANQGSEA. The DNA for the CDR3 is TGCAGCGTCGAGACAGGGCGGAGCACAGATACGCAGTATTTT. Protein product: CSVETGRSTDTQYF.